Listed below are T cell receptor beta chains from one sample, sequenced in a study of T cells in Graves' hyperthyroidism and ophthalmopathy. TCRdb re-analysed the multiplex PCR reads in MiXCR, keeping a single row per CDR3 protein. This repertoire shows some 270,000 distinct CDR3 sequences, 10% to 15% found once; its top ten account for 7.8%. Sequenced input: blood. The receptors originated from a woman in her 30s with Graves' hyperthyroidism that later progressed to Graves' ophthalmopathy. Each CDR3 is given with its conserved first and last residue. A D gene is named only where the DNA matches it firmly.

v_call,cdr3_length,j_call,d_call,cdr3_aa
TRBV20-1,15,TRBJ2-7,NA,CSALSPPGRHYKQYF
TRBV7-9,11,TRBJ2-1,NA,CACRWDNEQFF
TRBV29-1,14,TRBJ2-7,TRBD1,CSVAQQGKPYEQYF
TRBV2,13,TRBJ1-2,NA,CASRPSEVGGYTF
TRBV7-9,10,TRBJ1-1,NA,CASSHLGAFF
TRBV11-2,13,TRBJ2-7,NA,CASSLFSSYEQYF
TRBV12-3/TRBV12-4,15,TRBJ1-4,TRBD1,CASSFEQGINEKLFF
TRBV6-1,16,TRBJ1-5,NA,CASSEGTVYSNQPQHF
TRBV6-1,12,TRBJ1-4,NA,CASSPYEEKLFF
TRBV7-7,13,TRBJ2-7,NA,CASSLGVSGEQYF
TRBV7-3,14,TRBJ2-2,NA,CASSRTGSTGELFF
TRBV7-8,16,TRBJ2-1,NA,CASSLGSVPTRGEQFF
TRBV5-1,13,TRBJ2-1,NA,CASSLDTAREQFF
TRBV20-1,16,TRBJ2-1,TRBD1,CSARDIGDSSYNEQFF
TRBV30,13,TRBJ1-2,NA,CASNPGTVYGYTF
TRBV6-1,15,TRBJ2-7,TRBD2,CATRSRLAGRNEQYF
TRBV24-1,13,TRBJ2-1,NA,CATSDFGINEQFF
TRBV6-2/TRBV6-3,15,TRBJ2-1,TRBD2,CASSYLGLADNEQFF